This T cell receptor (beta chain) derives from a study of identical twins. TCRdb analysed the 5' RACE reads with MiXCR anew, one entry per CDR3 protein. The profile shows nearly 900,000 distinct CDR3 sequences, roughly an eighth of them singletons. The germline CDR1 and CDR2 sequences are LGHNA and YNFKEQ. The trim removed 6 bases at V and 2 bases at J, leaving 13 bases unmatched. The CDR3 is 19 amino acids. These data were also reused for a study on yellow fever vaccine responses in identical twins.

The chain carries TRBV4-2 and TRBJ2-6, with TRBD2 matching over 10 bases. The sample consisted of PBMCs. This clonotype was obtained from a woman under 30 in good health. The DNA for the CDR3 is TGTGCCAGCAGTCCCTTGGAAGCGGGAGGGTTTACTGGGGCCAACGTCCTGACTTTC. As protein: CASSPLEAGGFTGANVLTF.